The TCR beta chain described here comes from a study of siplizumab effects on memory and regulatory T cells. Here immunoSEQ multiplex PCR was the method, and the copy in TCRdb shows in-frame clones only, minus some. The sample yields over 100,000 clones, 80% to 95% seen once. This CDR3 is 13 amino acids long. V was shortened by 6 bases and J by 2 bases, with 9 bases between the two germline ends. CDR1 is ENHRY, CDR2 SYGVKD, per germline. The sequence derives from a human donor in good health. This sequence joins TRBV10-3 and TRBJ2-3; D gene uncertain. Input material: CD4+ T cells sorted from blood. This CDR3 reads CAIRRAFTDTQYF. The CDR3 DNA is TGTGCCATCAGAAGGGCCTTCACAGATACGCAGTATTTT.